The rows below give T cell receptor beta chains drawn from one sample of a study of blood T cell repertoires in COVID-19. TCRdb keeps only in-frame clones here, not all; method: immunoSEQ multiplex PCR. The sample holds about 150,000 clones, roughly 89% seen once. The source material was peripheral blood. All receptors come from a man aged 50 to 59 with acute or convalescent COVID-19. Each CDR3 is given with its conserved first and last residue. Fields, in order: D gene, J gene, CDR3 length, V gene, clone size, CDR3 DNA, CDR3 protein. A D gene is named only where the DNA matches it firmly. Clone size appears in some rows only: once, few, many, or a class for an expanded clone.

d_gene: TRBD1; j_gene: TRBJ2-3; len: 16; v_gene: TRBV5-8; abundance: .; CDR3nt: TGTGCCAGCAGCTTGGGAGGCAGGGGGTATACAGATACGCAGTATTTT; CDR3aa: CASSLGGRGYTDTQYF
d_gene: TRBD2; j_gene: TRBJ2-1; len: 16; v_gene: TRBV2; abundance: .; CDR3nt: TGTGCCAGCAGATGGGGACTAGCGGGGGGGTCGCCCCTCGTGTTCTTC; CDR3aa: CASRWGLAGGSPLVFF
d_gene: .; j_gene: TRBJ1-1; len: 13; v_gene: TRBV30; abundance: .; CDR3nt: TGTGCCTGGAGTGTAGGGGAATACACTGAAGCTTTCTTT; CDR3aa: CAWSVGEYTEAFF
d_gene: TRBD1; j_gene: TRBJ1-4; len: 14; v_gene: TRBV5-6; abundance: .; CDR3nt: TGTGCCAGCAGCCACAGGGGAAGGGGTGAAAAACTGTTTTTT; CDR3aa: CASSHRGRGEKLFF
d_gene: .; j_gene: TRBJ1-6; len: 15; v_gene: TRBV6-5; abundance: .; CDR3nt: TGTGCCAGCAGTCTTGACAAGAGCTTTAATTCACCCCTCCACTTT; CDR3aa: CASSLDKSFNSPLHF
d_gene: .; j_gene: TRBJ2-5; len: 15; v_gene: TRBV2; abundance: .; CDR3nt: TGTGCCAGCAGTGAAGGGGCAATCCGAGGCGGGTCCCAGTACTTC; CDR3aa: CASSEGAIRGGSQYF
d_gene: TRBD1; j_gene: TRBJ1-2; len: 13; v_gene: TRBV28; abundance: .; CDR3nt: TGTGCCAGCAGGACAGGGGTAGACTATGGCTACACCTTC; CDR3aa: CASRTGVDYGYTF
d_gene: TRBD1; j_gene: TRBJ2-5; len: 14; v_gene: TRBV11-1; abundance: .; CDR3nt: TGTGCCAGCAGCCCCCAGGGGGCAGGGGAGACCCAGTACTTC; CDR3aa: CASSPQGAGETQYF
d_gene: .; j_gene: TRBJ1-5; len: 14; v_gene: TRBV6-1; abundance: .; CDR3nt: TGTGCCAGCAGTGAAGTTGGACAGTATCAGCCCCAGCATTTT; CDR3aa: CASSEVGQYQPQHF
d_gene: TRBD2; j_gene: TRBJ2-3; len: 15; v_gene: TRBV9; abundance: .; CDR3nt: TGTGCCAGCAGCGTAGTAAGTGGGGGGGCAGATACGCAGTATTTT; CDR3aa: CASSVVSGGADTQYF
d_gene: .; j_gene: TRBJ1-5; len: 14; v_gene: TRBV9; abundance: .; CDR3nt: TGTGCCAGCAGCGTGGGGGGTTACGGTCAGCCCCAGCATTTT; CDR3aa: CASSVGGYGQPQHF
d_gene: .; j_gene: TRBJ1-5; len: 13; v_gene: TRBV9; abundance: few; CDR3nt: TGTGCCAGCAGCGTAGGGACTACGACGACCCAGCATTTT; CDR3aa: CASSVGTTTTQHF
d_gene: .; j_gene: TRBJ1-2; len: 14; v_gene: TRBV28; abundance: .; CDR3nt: TGTGCCAGCAGGCCGGGCGTAGGGAGCTATGGCTACACCTTC; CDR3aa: CASRPGVGSYGYTF
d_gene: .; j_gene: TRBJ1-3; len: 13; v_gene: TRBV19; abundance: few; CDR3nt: TGTGCCAGTCTAGACAGCTCTGGAAACACCATATATTTT; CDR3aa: CASLDSSGNTIYF
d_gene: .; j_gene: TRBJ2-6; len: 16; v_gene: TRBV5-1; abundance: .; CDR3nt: TGCGCCAGCGGAGGGGGGGCCGACTCTGGGGCCAACGTCCTGACTTTC; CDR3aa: CASGGGADSGANVLTF
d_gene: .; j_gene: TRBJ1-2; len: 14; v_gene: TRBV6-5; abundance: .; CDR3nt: TGTGCCAGCAGTTCGGACAGACGAACCGCTGGCTACACCTTC; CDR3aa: CASSSDRRTAGYTF
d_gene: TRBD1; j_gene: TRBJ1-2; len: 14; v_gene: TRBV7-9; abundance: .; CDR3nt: TGTGCCAGCAGCTTAGCAACAGGGGGTTATGGCTACACCTTC; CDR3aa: CASSLATGGYGYTF
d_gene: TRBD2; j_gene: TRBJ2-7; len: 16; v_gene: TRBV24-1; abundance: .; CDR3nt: TGTGCCACCAGTGACCCAACTAGCGGGAGCTCCTACGAGCAGTACTTC; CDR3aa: CATSDPTSGSSYEQYF
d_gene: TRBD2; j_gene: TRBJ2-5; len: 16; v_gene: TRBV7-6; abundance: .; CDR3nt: TGTGCCAGCAACCCGTTCACTGGCGGGAGTAAAGAGACCCAGTACTTC; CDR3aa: CASNPFTGGSKETQYF
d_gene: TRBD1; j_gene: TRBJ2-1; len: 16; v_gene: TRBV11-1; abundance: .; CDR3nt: TGTGCCAGCAGCTTAGGGGCAGGGGGCTTCTACAATGAGCAGTTCTTC; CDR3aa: CASSLGAGGFYNEQFF
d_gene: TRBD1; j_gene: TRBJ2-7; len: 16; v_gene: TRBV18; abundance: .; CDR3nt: TGTGCCAGCTCGCCTTGGGCGGGACAGGGACCCTACGAGCAGTACTTC; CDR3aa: CASSPWAGQGPYEQYF
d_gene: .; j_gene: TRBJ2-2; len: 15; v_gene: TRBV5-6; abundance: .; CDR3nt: TGTGCCAGCAGCCCAAGGCCCGGGGGGCCCGGGGAGCTGTTTTTT; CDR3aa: CASSPRPGGPGELFF
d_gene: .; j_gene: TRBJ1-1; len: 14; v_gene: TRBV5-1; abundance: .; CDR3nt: TGCGCCAGCAGCTTGGTGGACGGGGAGGCTGAAGCTTTCTTT; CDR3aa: CASSLVDGEAEAFF
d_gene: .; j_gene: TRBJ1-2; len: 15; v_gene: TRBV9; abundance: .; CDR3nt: TGTGCCAGCAGCCCCTGGACAGAGGCTAACTATGGCTACACCTTC; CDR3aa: CASSPWTEANYGYTF